The sequence of this T cell receptor beta chain was determined in a study of long-term antiretroviral therapy in people with HIV. It was version v3.0 of the immunoSEQ assay that was run at survey level. The repertoire was sequenced with immunoSEQ multiplex PCR; TCRdb's copy has only in-frame clones and lacks some. The data show over 10,000 clones, 82% seen once. CDR1 and CDR2 (germline): SGDLS, YYNGEE. The CDR3 covers 15 residues. The germline V and J ends were trimmed by 4 bases and 1 base, with 12 bases remaining between them. This receptor was obtained from a man aged 50 or older with HIV. The chain carries TRBV9 and TRBJ1-5; weak D call: TRBD1 (5 bases). Sequenced material: unsorted PBMCs, taken about 7.9 years after starting antiretroviral therapy. CDR3 coding DNA: TGTGCCAGCAGCCCATGGGGGGGAAGCAATCAGCCCCAGCATTTT. Encoded protein: CASSPWGGSNQPQHF.